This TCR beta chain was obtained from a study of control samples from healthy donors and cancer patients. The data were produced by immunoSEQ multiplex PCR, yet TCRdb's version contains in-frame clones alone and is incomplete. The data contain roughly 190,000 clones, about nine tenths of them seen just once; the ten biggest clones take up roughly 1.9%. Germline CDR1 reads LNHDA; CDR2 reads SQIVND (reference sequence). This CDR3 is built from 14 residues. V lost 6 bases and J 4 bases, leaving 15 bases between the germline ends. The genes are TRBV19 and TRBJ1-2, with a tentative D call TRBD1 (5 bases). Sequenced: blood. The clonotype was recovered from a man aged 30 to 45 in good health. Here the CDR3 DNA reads TGTGCCAGTAGAGAAGACAGTCACCTCTATGGCTACACCTTC. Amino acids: CASREDSHLYGYTF.